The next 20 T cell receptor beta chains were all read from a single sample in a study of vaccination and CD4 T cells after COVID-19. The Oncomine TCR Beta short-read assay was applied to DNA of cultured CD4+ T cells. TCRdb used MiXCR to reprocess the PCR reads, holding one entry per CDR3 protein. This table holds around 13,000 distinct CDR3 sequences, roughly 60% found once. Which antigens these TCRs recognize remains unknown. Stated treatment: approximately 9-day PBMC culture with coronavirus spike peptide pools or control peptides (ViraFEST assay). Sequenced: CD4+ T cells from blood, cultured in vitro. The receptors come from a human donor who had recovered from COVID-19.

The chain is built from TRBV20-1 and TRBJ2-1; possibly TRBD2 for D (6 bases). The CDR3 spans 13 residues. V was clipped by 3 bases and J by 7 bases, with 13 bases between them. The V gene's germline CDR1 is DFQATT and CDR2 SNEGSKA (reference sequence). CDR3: CSASGRGRNEQFF. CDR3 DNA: TGCAGTGCTAGCGGGAGAGGGAGGAATGAGCAGTTCTTC.

CDR3 coding DNA: TGTGCCAGTAGTACATGGGGTGAGGCAGGTCAGCCCCAGCATTTT. Residues: CASSTWGEAGQPQHF. The chain is built from TRBV19 and TRBJ1-5; D is unclear. Looked up from germline, CDR1 is LNHDA and CDR2 is SQIVND (reference sequence). V lost 4 bases and J lost 6, with 16 bases in between. The CDR3 extends over 15 amino acids.

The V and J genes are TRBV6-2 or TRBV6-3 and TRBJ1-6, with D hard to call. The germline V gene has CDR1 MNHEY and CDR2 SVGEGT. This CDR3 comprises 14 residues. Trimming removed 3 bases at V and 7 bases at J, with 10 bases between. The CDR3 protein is CASSYSGKNSPLHF. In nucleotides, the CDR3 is TGTGCCAGCAGTTATTCCGGGAAGAATTCACCCCTCCACTTT.

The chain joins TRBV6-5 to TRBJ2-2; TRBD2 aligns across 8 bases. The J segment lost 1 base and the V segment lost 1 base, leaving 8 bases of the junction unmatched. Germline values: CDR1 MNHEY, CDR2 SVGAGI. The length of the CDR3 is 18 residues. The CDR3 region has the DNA TGTGCCAGCAGTTACTTATCTAGCGGGCGCCTGAACACCGGGGAGCTGTTTTTT. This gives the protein CASSYLSSGRLNTGELFF.

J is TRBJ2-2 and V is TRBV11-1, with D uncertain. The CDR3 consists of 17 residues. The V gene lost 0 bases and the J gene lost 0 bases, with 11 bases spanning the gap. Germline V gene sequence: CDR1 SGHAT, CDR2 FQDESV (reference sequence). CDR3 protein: CASSLARWQTNTGELFF. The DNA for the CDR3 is TGTGCCAGCAGCTTAGCGAGGTGGCAGACGAACACCGGGGAGCTGTTTTTT.

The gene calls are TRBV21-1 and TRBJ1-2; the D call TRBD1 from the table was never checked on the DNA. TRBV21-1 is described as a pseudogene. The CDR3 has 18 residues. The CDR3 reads CASSKGGPGQDTYYGYTF. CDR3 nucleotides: TGTGCCAGCAGCAAAGGGGGCCCGGGACAGGATACTTACTATGGCTACACCTTC.

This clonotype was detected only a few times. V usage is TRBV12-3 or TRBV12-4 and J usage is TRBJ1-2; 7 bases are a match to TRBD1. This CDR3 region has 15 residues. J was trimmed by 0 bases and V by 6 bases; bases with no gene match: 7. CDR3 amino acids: CASRQTGTSNYGYTF. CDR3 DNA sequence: TGTGCCAGCAGGCAGACAGGGACCTCTAACTATGGCTACACCTTC.

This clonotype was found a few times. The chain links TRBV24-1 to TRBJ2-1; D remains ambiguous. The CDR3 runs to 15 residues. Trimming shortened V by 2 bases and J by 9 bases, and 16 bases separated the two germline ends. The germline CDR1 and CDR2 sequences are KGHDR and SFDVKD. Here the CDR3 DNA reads TGTGCCACCAGTGATTCCACCCGCTCCATGCGTGAGCAGTTCTTC. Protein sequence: CATSDSTRSMREQFF.

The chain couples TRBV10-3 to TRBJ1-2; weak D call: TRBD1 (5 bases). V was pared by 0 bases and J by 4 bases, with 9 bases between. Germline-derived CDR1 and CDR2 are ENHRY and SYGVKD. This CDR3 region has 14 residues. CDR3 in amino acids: CAISESRGRYGYTF. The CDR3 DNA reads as TGTGCCATCAGTGAGTCGAGGGGCCGCTATGGCTACACCTTC.

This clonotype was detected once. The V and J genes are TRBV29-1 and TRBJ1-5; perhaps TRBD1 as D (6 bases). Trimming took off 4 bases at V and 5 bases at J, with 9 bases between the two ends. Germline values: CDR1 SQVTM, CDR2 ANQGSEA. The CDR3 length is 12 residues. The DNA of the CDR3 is TGCAGCGTTGGCTCAGGGGATCAGCCCCAGCATTTT. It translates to CSVGSGDQPQHF.

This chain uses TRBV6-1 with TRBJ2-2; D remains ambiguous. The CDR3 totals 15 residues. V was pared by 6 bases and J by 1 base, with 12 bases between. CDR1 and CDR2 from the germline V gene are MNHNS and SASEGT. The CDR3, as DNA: TGTGCCAGCAGAGGCTGGGGTGGGAACACCGGGGAGCTGTTTTTT. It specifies CASRGWGGNTGELFF.

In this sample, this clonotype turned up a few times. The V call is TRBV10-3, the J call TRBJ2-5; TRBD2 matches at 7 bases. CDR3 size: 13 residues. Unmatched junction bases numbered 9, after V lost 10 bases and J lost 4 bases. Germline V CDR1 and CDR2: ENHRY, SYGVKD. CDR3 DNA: TGTGCCAGCAGAAGGGGCGGGAGAGAGACCCAGTACTTC. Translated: CASRRGGRETQYF.

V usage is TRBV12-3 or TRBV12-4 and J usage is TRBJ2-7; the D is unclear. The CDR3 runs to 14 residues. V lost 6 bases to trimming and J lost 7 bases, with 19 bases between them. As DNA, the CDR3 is TGTGCCAGCAGCCCCGCGGAGTGGGCCCTAGAGCAGTACTTC. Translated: CASSPAEWALEQYF.

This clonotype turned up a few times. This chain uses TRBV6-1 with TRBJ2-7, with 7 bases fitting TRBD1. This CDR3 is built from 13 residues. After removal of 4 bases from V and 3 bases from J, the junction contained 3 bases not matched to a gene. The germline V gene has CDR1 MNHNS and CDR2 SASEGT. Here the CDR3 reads CASSAGQFYEQYF. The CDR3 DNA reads TGTGCCAGCAGTGCGGGACAGTTCTACGAGCAGTACTTC.

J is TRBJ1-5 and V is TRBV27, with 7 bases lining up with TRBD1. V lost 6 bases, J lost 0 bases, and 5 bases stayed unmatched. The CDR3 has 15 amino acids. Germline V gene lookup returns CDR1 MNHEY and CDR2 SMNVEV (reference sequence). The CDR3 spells CASRRTGYSNQPQHF. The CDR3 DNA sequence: TGTGCCAGCAGACGGACAGGTTATAGCAATCAGCCCCAGCATTTT.

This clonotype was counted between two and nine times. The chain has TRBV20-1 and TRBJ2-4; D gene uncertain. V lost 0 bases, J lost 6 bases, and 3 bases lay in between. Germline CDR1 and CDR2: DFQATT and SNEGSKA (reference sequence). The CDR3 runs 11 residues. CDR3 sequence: CSARDRNIQYF. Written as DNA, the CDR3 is TGCAGTGCTAGAGATAGAAACATTCAGTACTTC.

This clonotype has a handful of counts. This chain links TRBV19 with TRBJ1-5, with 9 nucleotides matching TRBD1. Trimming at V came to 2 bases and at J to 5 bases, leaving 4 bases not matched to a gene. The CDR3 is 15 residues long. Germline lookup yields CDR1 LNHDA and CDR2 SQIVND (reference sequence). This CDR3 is CASSILTGGYQPQHF. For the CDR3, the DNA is TGTGCCAGTAGTATACTAACAGGGGGCTATCAGCCCCAGCATTTT.

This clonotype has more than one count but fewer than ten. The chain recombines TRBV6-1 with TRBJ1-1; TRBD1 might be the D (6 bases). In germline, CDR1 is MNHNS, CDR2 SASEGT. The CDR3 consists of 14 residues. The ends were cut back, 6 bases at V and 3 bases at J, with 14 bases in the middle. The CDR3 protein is CASRFQGRDTEAFF. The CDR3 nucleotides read TGTGCCAGCAGATTTCAGGGGAGGGACACTGAAGCTTTCTTT.

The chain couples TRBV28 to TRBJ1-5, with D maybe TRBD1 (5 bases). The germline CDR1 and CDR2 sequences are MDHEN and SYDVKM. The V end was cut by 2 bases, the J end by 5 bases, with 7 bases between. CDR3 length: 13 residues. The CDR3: CASSLAGDQPQHF. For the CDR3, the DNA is TGTGCCAGCAGTTTAGCGGGGGATCAGCCCCAGCATTTT.

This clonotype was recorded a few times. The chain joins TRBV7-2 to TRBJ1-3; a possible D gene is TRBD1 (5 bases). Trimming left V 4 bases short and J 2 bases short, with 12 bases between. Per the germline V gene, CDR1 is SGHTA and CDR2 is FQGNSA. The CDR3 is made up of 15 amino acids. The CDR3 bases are TGTGCCAGCAGCTGGAGAACGGGGGCTGGAAACACCATATATTTT. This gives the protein CASSWRTGAGNTIYF.